This passage covers 18 T cell receptor beta chains from one sample sequenced in a study of Graves' ophthalmopathy and Graves' hyperthyroidism. For repertoire sequencing, the TCR beta CDR3 regions were amplified from RNA transcripts. First-round RT-PCR used HTBI primers; second-round multiplex PCR followed. TCRdb passed the multiplex PCR reads through MiXCR, listing each CDR3 protein once. Found here are around 1.1 million distinct CDR3 sequences, less than 45% of them singletons; the top ten hold 11%. The sample consisted of peripheral blood or thyroid tissue (not recorded which). The receptors were gathered from an adult man with Graves' hyperthyroidism.

This clonotype occurred a few times. The rearrangement joins TRBV20-1 to TRBJ1-1; possible D gene TRBD1, 5 bases. This CDR3 region has 15 residues. Trimming removed 8 bases at V and 1 base at J, with 20 bases between. CDR1 is DFQATT and CDR2 is SNEGSKA in the germline V gene (reference sequence). CDR3 nucleotides: TGCAGTTCCAGCTACCTAGGGGCCCAGAACACTGAAGCTTTCTTT. Protein sequence: CSSSYLGAQNTEAFF.

With respect to this clonotype: Because the CDR3's place on the DNA is in doubt, the DNA is left out and the CDR3 is given as listed by TCRdb. The rearrangement uses TRBV29-1 and TRBJ1-3; the D call TRBD1 from the table was never checked on the DNA. The germline V gene encodes CDR1 SQVTM and CDR2 ANQGSEA. The CDR3 totals 19 residues, both ends included. CDR3 region: CSVSSAEQFFGPGRNTIYF.

This clonotype occurred many times. The chain recombines TRBV7-2 with TRBJ2-5, with D possibly called TRBD1 or TRBD2 (5 bases each). The V and J ends lost 5 bases and 6 bases respectively, with 13 bases between them. Germline-derived CDR1 and CDR2 are SGHTA and FQGNSA. This CDR3 is 13 amino acids long. Written as DNA, the CDR3 is TGTGCCAGCAGCCCCCGGGACCTTAAGACCCAGTACTTC. Protein: CASSPRDLKTQYF.

The chain links TRBV7-8 to TRBJ2-7; D unclear. The CDR3 consists of 14 residues. Germline values: CDR1 SGHVS, CDR2 FQNEAQ. Trimming removed 3 bases at V and 3 bases at J, with 12 bases between. CDR3 residues: CASSFPISVYEQYF. CDR3 DNA: TGTGCCAGCAGCTTCCCAATCTCGGTCTACGAGCAGTACTTC.

This clonotype occurred a few times. The chain employs TRBV20-1 and TRBJ2-5; TRBD2 matches at 10 bases. Germline V gene lookup returns CDR1 DFQATT and CDR2 SNEGSKA (reference sequence). The trim removed 6 bases at V and 5 bases at J, leaving 15 bases unmatched. The CDR3 loop spans 16 amino acids. The CDR3 sequence is CSARSSGSLRWETQYF. CDR3 bases: TGCAGTGCCCGTTCTAGCGGGAGTTTGAGATGGGAGACCCAGTACTTC.

This clonotype came up once. This sequence joins TRBV7-8 and TRBJ2-2, with D possibly TRBD2 on 6 matching bases. Trimming cost V 4 bases and J 6 bases, with 18 bases left between them. The germline CDR1 and CDR2 sequences are SGHVS and FQNEAQ. This CDR3 spans 16 amino acids. In DNA, the CDR3 is TGTGCCAGCAGCTCCTCCCATAGTGGGGGGTCCGGGGAGCTGTTTTTT. This translates into CASSSSHSGGSGELFF.

Regarding this clonotype: With a much larger clone just one base away, this may be a read error. The CDR3 spells CASRRASGLETQYF. The CDR3 DNA reads TGTGCCAGTAGACGGGCTAGCGGTCTAGAGACCCAGTACTTC. The chain joins TRBV19 to TRBJ2-5, with 7 bases identical to TRBD2. V was pared by 6 bases and J by 4 bases, with 8 bases of the junction left unmatched. The germline gives CDR1 LNHDA, CDR2 SQIVND (reference sequence). The CDR3 is 14 residues long.

About this clonotype itself: Its ends do not fully match the called genes, so a read error is possible. The V gene is TRBV29-1, the J gene TRBJ2-7; TRBD1 is a possible D gene (6 bases). CDR3 length equals 10 residues. The germline V gene has CDR1 SQVTM and CDR2 ANQGSEA. The DNA of the CDR3 is TGCAGCCCCACAGGGTACGAGCAGTGCTTC. This encodes CSPTGYEQCF.

There are many counts of this clonotype. This chain joins TRBV25-1 and TRBJ2-5, with D possibly matching TRBD2 (6 bases). This CDR3 is built from 13 residues. The germline V gene encodes CDR1 MGHDK and CDR2 SYGVNS. Trimming cost V 3 bases and J 4 bases, with 9 bases left between them. The CDR3 reads CASSDRRGETQYF. The CDR3 coding sequence is TGTGCCAGCAGTGACAGGCGGGGAGAGACCCAGTACTTC.

This chain links TRBV7-9 with TRBJ1-5; weak D call: TRBD1 (5 bases). Trimming took off 0 bases at V and 4 bases at J, with 16 bases between the two ends. The germline V gene has CDR1 SEHNR and CDR2 FQNEAQ (reference sequence). There are 17 residues in the CDR3. The DNA for the CDR3 is TGTGCCAGCAGCTTAGCCCGGGGAGGGGCTGGTAATCAGCCCCAGCATTTT. This gives the protein CASSLARGGAGNQPQHF.

The rearrangement links TRBV19 to TRBJ2-3, with D possibly being TRBD2 (6 bases). The CDR3 has 15 residues. Germline V lookup: CDR1 LNHDA, CDR2 SQIVND (reference sequence). The V end lost 4 bases, the J end lost 0 bases, and 11 bases lay between the germline ends. CDR3 in DNA: TGTGCCAGTAGTAAACGGGGGTCTAGCACAGATACGCAGTATTTT. Amino acid sequence: CASSKRGSSTDTQYF.

This chain uses TRBV7-9 with TRBJ1-1; TRBD1 agrees at 9 bases. The CDR3 spans 16 residues. The V and J ends lost 5 bases and 3 bases, in that order; junction bases with no gene match: 10. CDR1 is SEHNR and CDR2 is FQNEAQ in the germline V gene (reference sequence). The CDR3 coding sequence is TGTGCCAGCAGCGTAGGAGGACAGGGGACAGACACTGAAGCTTTCTTT. It codes for CASSVGGQGTDTEAFF.

This clonotype appeared many times. The chain joins TRBV4-3 to TRBJ1-5, with 7 bases aligning to TRBD1. J gave up 4 bases and V 0 bases, and 3 bases lay outside the gene matches. This CDR3 spans 15 amino acids. Germline CDR1 and CDR2: LGHNA and YSLEER. The CDR3 DNA reads as TGCGCCAGCAGCCAAGACGGACAGGAGAATCAGCCCCAGCATTTT. Protein: CASSQDGQENQPQHF.

The gene calls are TRBV19 and TRBJ2-2; no clear D gene. Germline V CDR1 and CDR2: LNHDA, SQIVND (reference sequence). V lost 3 bases and J 4 bases, leaving 12 bases between the germline ends. The CDR3 sequence is 15 residues long. The CDR3 protein is CASSIPWSRTGELFF. The CDR3 DNA sequence: TGTGCCAGTAGTATTCCCTGGAGCCGCACCGGGGAGCTGTTTTTT.

The gene calls are TRBV14 and TRBJ2-7; D is possibly TRBD2 (5 bases). This CDR3 region has 16 residues. Trimming cost V 6 bases and J 2 bases, with 20 bases left between them. Germline V lookup: CDR1 SGHDN, CDR2 FVKESK. The CDR3, as DNA: TGTGCCAGCAGTCATATCGCGCTAGCAGAACCCTACGAGCAGTACTTC. It is translated as CASSHIALAEPYEQYF.

The CDR3 is CASSPRGIGQYNSPLHF. CDR3 nucleotides: TGTGCCAGCAGCCCCAGGGGGATTGGGCAGTATAATTCACCCCTCCACTTT. V is TRBV6-1 and J is TRBJ1-6, with 7 bases lining up with TRBD1. The CDR3 has 17 amino acids. Germline V gene lookup returns CDR1 MNHNS and CDR2 SASEGT. V lost 6 bases, J lost 4 bases, and 12 bases stayed unmatched.

The genes are TRBV6-6 and TRBJ1-5; 7 positions agree with TRBD1. The CDR3 covers 16 residues. CDR1 MNHNY and CDR2 SVGAGI come from the germline V gene (reference sequence). J lost 0 bases, V lost 0 bases, and 2 bases had no gene match. CDR3: CASSYSSGGSNQPQHF. The CDR3 DNA sequence: TGTGCCAGCAGTTACTCCTCAGGGGGTAGCAATCAGCCCCAGCATTTT.

The chain uses TRBV30 and TRBJ2-7, with 8 bases identical to TRBD1. The V segment lost 3 bases and the J segment 1 base; nucleotides outside the gene matches: 5. The CDR3 is 14 residues long. Germline V gene lookup returns CDR1 GTSNPN and CDR2 SVGIG (reference sequence). This CDR3 is CAWSRTGRSYEQYF. In nucleotides, the CDR3 is TGTGCCTGGAGCCGGACAGGGAGATCCTACGAGCAGTACTTC.